Listed here is a single T cell receptor (beta chain). The specificity of this receptor is unknown. No base quality information exists; no much larger clone differs at one position. This specimen belongs to a study of blood T cell repertoires in COVID-19 (TCRdb year 2020). Background for the entire study: The collaborator samples originated in the United States, Italy and Spain and spanned the acute and convalescent phases of COVID-19. The material from the prospective study consisted of cDNA or gDNA derived from T cells, B-cell-depleted T cells, or PBMCs. The dataset comprised deeply sampled blood TCRbeta repertoires from subjects exposed to, actively infected with, or recovered from COVID-19. A freely available public database, intended as a resource for researchers studying the immune response to SARS-CoV-2, is where the repertoires were released. Samples came from the ongoing ImmuneRACE study (first 160 participants) plus 1,254 subjects from 6 global collaborators. The sample metadata nearly always contained a de-identified subject ID, COVID-19 status, age in years and sex. Where available, HLA class I and class II types were obtained from metadata supplied by the sample provider rather than from assay-based typing. Points the paper makes about the study in general: Clinical and demographic metadata were provided uncurated, with the amount varying by source and participant.

TCRbeta CDR3 regions were amplified from genomic DNA using the immunoSEQ Assay, a bias-controlled multiplex PCR. In the authors' own workflow: Within the assay, amplification of reference gene primers was used to estimate how many nucleated cells each sample contained. Sequence reads were collapsed and filtered to measure the absolute abundance of every unique TCRbeta CDR3 rearrangement. For each sample, productive Simpson clonality was calculated by taking the square root of Simpson's diversity index across productive rearrangements. TCRdb carries this immuneACCESS record with in-frame sequences only. Its versions omit some clonotypes, under half of them owing to an unresolved V gene in the studies checked, with the rest unexplained. V, J and clone size derive from that table, while D and trimming were established from the DNA sequence. This sample has some 250,000 clones in its table, and about 85% of those were observed once. The ten largest clones represent around 7.2% of the sample.

Another Seattle source contributed samples from volunteer blood donors who had recovered from COVID-19. The collaborating institutions used their own protocols to collect whole blood in K2EDTA tubes. For TCRbeta analysis, collaborators shipped samples in one of three forms: frozen whole blood, isolated PBMCs, or DNA extracted from either of those sample types. The germline V gene (reference sequence) specifies GTSNPN as CDR1 and SVGIG as CDR2. V and J are truncated by 1 base and 7 bases respectively, leaving an intervening sequence of 8 bases. Counted from cysteine to phenylalanine, this CDR3 has 12 amino acids. Only the CDR3 part of the read is kept: 36 bases, read in frame from the first base.

Material for sequencing was peripheral blood. The sequence derives from a man between 60 and 70 years old who had recovered from COVID-19. The chain couples TRBV30 to TRBJ1-3; no D gene is confidently identified. The DNA sequence is given as TGTGCCTGGAGTGCCCAGAGGAACACCATATATTTT. This gives the protein CAWSAQRNTIYF.